The clone carrying this T cell receptor (beta chain) has a count of ten or more. What it binds is unknown. The source of the sample is a study of T cells in Graves' hyperthyroidism and ophthalmopathy. RNA transcripts yielded amplified TCR beta CDR3 regions. The primer set for the first-round RT-PCR of the TCR CDR3 was HTBI. One entry per CDR3 protein, called by TCRdb with MiXCR from the multiplex PCR reads. Counted here are 700,000 to 850,000 distinct CDR3 sequences, around 40% occurring once; the ten biggest clones make up roughly 30%. Broader study findings: Most clonotypes that expanded in the thyroid above 0.001 also showed up in blood.

V dropped 4 bases and J dropped 5 bases, with 11 bases sitting between them. The germline V gene has CDR1 SGHTA and CDR2 FQGNSA. CDR3 length: 14 residues. This chain uses TRBV7-2 with TRBJ2-2; tentatively, D is TRBD1 or TRBD2 (5 bases each). The sequenced sample consisted of blood. This TCR was sampled from a woman between 40 and 50 years old with Graves' hyperthyroidism. This chain's CDR3 is CASSSGTTTGELFF. In DNA form, the CDR3 reads TGTGCCAGCAGCTCCGGGACCACGACCGGGGAGCTGTTTTTT.